These 7 T cell receptor beta chains originate from one sample sequenced in a study of blood T cell repertoires in COVID-19 (dated by TCRdb to 2018 to 2021). The protocol used for the library was the immunoSEQ multiplex PCR assay. In its TCRdb copy, this immuneACCESS table keeps in-frame sequences only and misses some clones. Where compared with another copy, unresolved V genes explain less than half of these, and the others have no known cause. This sample holds some 50,000 clones; almost 85% were observed only once. The ten largest account for 14% to 15% of the sample. Sequenced material: peripheral blood. All receptors come from a human donor in a cohort sampled during active COVID-19.

The chain employs TRBV2 and TRBJ1-2; D gene unclear. Germline V gives CDR1 SNHLY, CDR2 FYNNEI. This CDR3 contains 15 residues. V lost 0 bases and J 4 bases, leaving 12 bases between the germline ends. The CDR3 bases are TGTGCCAGCAGTGAAGCGCGGCAGCCCTTCTATGGCTACACCTTC. Protein: CASSEARQPFYGYTF.

This clone turned up a few times. The V gene is TRBV7-9, the J gene TRBJ2-2; D possibly corresponds to TRBD2 (6 bases). Per the germline V gene, CDR1 is SEHNR and CDR2 is FQNEAQ (reference sequence). The germline V and J ends were trimmed by 5 bases and 6 bases, with 13 bases remaining between them. The CDR3 has 14 amino acids. The CDR3 DNA follows: TGTGCCAGCAGCCCGGACTATCCAGCCGGGGAGCTGTTTTTT. Amino acid sequence: CASSPDYPAGELFF. Variable domain in full (rest from reference TRBV7-9 and TRBJ2-2): DTGVSQNPRHKITKRGQNVTFRCDPISEHNRLYWYRQTLGQGPEFLTYFQNEAQLEKSRLLSDRFSAERPKGSFSTLEIQRTEQGDSAMYLCASSPDYPAGELFFGEGSRLTVL.

The CDR3 nucleotides read TGTGCCAGCAGTTATGGACAGCAGCTCGTCCCCCTCCACTTT. Its protein product is CASSYGQQLVPLHF. The chain has TRBV6-5 and TRBJ1-6; perhaps TRBD1 as D (6 bases). CDR3 length: 14 residues. The V end lost 3 bases, the J end lost 13 bases, and 16 bases lay between the germline ends. The V gene's germline CDR1 is MNHEY and CDR2 SVGAGI.

V usage is TRBV11-2 and J usage is TRBJ2-7; no firm D call. Trimming removed 5 bases from V and 3 bases from J, with 5 bases in between. The CDR3 spans 11 residues. Germline V gene sequence: CDR1 SGHAT, CDR2 FQNNGV. This CDR3 is CASSQNYEQYF. DNA of the CDR3: TGTGCCAGCAGCCAGAACTACGAGCAGTACTTC.

The CDR3 loop reads CASKGLAGGTGELFF. CDR3 DNA sequence: TGTGCCAGCAAGGGACTGGCGGGGGGCACCGGGGAGCTGTTTTTT. V usage is TRBV2 and J usage is TRBJ2-2; 8 bases line up with TRBD2. With 7 bases clipped from V and 4 bases from J, the junction kept 8 bases outside the gene matches. The CDR3 runs to 15 residues. Per germline, CDR1 SNHLY and CDR2 FYNNEI.

This rearrangement joins TRBV14 to TRBJ1-1; the D is unclear. With 4 bases removed from V and 2 bases from J, the gap between germline ends came to 11 bases. Germline CDR1 reads SGHDN; CDR2 reads FVKESK. This CDR3 contains 14 residues. CDR3: CASSPRFSNTEAFF. DNA of the CDR3: TGTGCCAGCAGCCCCCGTTTCAGTAACACTGAAGCTTTCTTT.

The chain has TRBV7-2 and TRBJ2-7; possible D gene TRBD1, 6 bases. Germline V gene sequence: CDR1 SGHTA, CDR2 FQGNSA. The V end lost 5 bases, the J end lost 7 bases, and 15 bases lay between the germline ends. The CDR3 has 13 amino acids. DNA for the CDR3: TGTGCCAGCAGCCTGGACAGCGTGAAGGAGCAGTACTTC. It specifies CASSLDSVKEQYF.